This is a list of T cell receptor beta chains from one sample in a study of CD8 T cells in Susac syndrome. TCRdb redid the calling of the immunoSEQ multiplex PCR reads with MiXCR, one entry per CDR3 protein. Of about 120,000 distinct CDR3 sequences listed, 94% are singletons. The sample comprised CD4+ T cells from PBMCs. The receptors stem from a human donor in good health. CDR3s include the opening cysteine and the closing phenylalanine or tryptophan. D genes are given only for firm matches. A row's size may be missing; if present it is once, few, many or a size class.

D gene	V gene	clone size	J gene	CDR3 protein	CDR3 DNA
NA	TRBV12-3/TRBV12-4	NA	TRBJ2-7	CASSQQNYEQYF	TGTGCCAGCAGTCAACAGAACTACGAGCAGTACTTC
NA	TRBV6-1	NA	TRBJ1-1	CASREGYRGTEAFF	TGTGCCAGCAGGGAGGGGTATCGCGGTACTGAAGCTTTCTTT
NA	TRBV29-1	NA	TRBJ1-2	CSVRPPSAGNNYGYTF	TGCAGCGTTCGACCCCCCTCCGCCGGGAATAACTATGGCTACACCTTC
NA	TRBV7-2	NA	TRBJ2-3	CASSLAPGAGTDTQYF	TGTGCCAGCAGCTTAGCTCCGGGGGCTGGCACAGATACGCAGTATTTT
NA	TRBV12-3/TRBV12-4	NA	TRBJ2-6	CASGGVAGANVLTF	TGTGCCAGCGGCGGGGTTGCTGGGGCCAACGTCCTGACTTTC
NA	TRBV28	NA	TRBJ1-3	CASSLPGVLTIYF	TGTGCCAGCAGTCTACCGGGAGTACTTACCATATATTTT
NA	TRBV9	NA	TRBJ1-4	CASSVADGKLFF	TGTGCCAGCAGCGTAGCCGACGGAAAACTGTTTTTT
NA	TRBV4-3	NA	TRBJ2-5	CASSQGRLPRFETQYF	TGCGCCAGCAGCCAAGGGAGACTACCCCGGTTTGAGACCCAGTACTTC
NA	TRBV30	once	TRBJ2-7	CAWSVSYRGQSSSYEQYF	TGTGCCTGGAGTGTATCCTACAGAGGACAGAGCAGCTCCTACGAGCAGTACTTC
NA	TRBV18	few	TRBJ2-7	CASSAFSGPSYEQYF	TGTGCCAGCTCAGCTTTTTCGGGACCCTCCTACGAGCAGTACTTC
TRBD1	TRBV5-1	NA	TRBJ1-1	CASSTRQGRTEAFF	TGCGCCAGCAGCACCCGACAGGGAAGGACTGAAGCTTTCTTT
TRBD1	TRBV5-1	NA	TRBJ2-2	CASSTTGGNGELFF	TGCGCCAGCAGCACGACAGGGGGCAACGGGGAGCTGTTTTTT
NA	TRBV10-3	NA	TRBJ2-7	CAISESLQGSEQYF	TGTGCCATCAGTGAGTCGTTACAGGGAAGCGAGCAGTACTTC
NA	TRBV5-5	NA	TRBJ2-3	CASSLEGHPTDTQYF	TGTGCCAGCAGCTTGGAAGGACATCCCACAGATACGCAGTATTTT
NA	TRBV25-1	NA	TRBJ2-3	CASSEWTPDTQYF	TGTGCCAGCAGTGAATGGACACCCGATACGCAGTATTTT
NA	TRBV28	NA	TRBJ2-1	CASSVQGGAGYNEQFF	TGTGCCAGCAGTGTTCAAGGGGGCGCGGGATACAATGAGCAGTTCTTC
NA	TRBV6-5	NA	TRBJ2-5	CASSYSSGMAWETQYF	TGTGCCAGCAGTTACTCGAGCGGTATGGCGTGGGAGACCCAGTACTTC
TRBD1	TRBV5-1	NA	TRBJ1-1	CASSLAGGVSEAFF	TGCGCCAGCAGCTTGGCAGGGGGCGTCTCTGAAGCTTTCTTT
NA	TRBV27	NA	TRBJ2-1	CASRPPWAYYNEQFF	TGTGCCAGCAGACCACCGTGGGCATATTACAATGAGCAGTTCTTC
TRBD2	TRBV7-2	NA	TRBJ2-1	CASSPGLDLDQFF	TGTGCCAGCAGCCCGGGACTAGATTTGGATCAGTTCTTC
TRBD1	TRBV11-1	NA	TRBJ2-2	CASSPRTGGKTGELFF	TGTGCCAGCAGCCCTCGGACAGGGGGCAAAACCGGGGAGCTGTTTTTT
NA	TRBV2	NA	TRBJ2-3	CASSEGDRYTDTQYF	TGTGCCAGCAGTGAAGGGGACCGATACACAGATACGCAGTATTTT
TRBD2	TRBV14	NA	TRBJ2-7	CASSQGGGVRGAYEQYF	TGTGCCAGCAGCCAAGGCGGGGGAGTCCGAGGGGCCTACGAGCAGTACTTC
NA	TRBV7-2	NA	TRBJ1-5	CASSPTAGSGQPQHF	TGTGCCAGCAGCCCGACGGCGGGGTCGGGTCAGCCCCAGCATTTT
NA	TRBV24-1	NA	TRBJ1-2	CATSAPAGNNYGYTF	TGTGCCACCAGTGCCCCCGCCGGGAACAACTATGGCTACACCTTC
TRBD2	TRBV2	NA	TRBJ2-1	CASSPSGNPNEQFF	TGTGCCAGCAGCCCTAGCGGGAACCCCAATGAGCAGTTCTTC
NA	TRBV27	NA	TRBJ2-5	CASSLTRSRQETQYF	TGTGCCAGCAGCCTGACTAGGTCGAGACAAGAGACCCAGTACTTC
TRBD2	TRBV7-9	NA	TRBJ2-1	CASSSLAGEVIVHNEQFF	TGTGCCAGCAGTTCTCTAGCGGGGGAGGTTATCGTTCACAATGAGCAGTTCTTC
NA	TRBV2	NA	TRBJ1-2	CASSDVNYGYTF	TGTGCCAGCAGTGACGTTAACTATGGCTACACCTTC
NA	TRBV27	NA	TRBJ2-7	CASRYRKTYEQYF	TGTGCCAGCCGATACAGGAAAACCTACGAGCAGTACTTC
TRBD2	TRBV19	NA	TRBJ2-1	CASRVKSGRFYNEQFF	TGTGCCAGTAGAGTTAAGAGCGGGAGATTCTACAATGAGCAGTTCTTC
NA	TRBV27	NA	TRBJ2-2	CASSLRGMDTGELFF	TGTGCCAGCAGTTTACGGGGGATGGACACCGGGGAGCTGTTTTTT
NA	TRBV7-3	NA	TRBJ2-1	CASSLNLGQNEQFF	TGTGCCAGCAGCCTCAATTTGGGGCAAAATGAGCAGTTCTTC
NA	TRBV7-9	NA	TRBJ2-7	CASSLTGPRSEQYF	TGTGCCAGCAGCTTAACGGGACCACGTAGCGAGCAGTACTTC
NA	TRBV7-2	NA	TRBJ1-6	CASSLAGSLSSYNSPLHF	TGTGCCAGCAGCTTAGCAGGGTCCCTTAGCTCCTATAATTCACCCCTCCACTTT
NA	TRBV18	NA	TRBJ2-5	CASSPLLEIETQYF	TGTGCCAGCTCACCGCTCCTAGAGATCGAGACCCAGTACTTC
NA	TRBV5-1	NA	TRBJ2-1	CASSAAQGSEQFF	TGCGCCAGCAGCGCCGCACAGGGATCTGAGCAGTTCTTC
NA	TRBV24-1	NA	TRBJ2-7	CATSDFSYEQYF	TGTGCCACCAGTGATTTCAGTTACGAGCAGTACTTC
TRBD2	TRBV20-1	NA	TRBJ2-3	CSASSALAGSDTQYF	TGCAGTGCTAGTTCCGCGCTAGCGGGATCAGATACGCAGTATTTT
NA	TRBV2	NA	TRBJ1-5	CASSAAVVNQPQHF	TGTGCCAGCTCCGCCGCGGTTGTCAATCAGCCCCAGCATTTT
NA	TRBV2	NA	TRBJ2-2	CASSEAWEFTGELFF	TGTGCCAGCAGTGAAGCGTGGGAATTCACCGGGGAGCTGTTTTTT
NA	TRBV12-3/TRBV12-4	NA	TRBJ1-1	CASVQGPVTEAFF	TGTGCCAGCGTCCAGGGTCCGGTCACTGAAGCTTTCTTT
TRBD2	TRBV9	NA	TRBJ2-1	CASSVAAGTGGSHEQFF	TGTGCCAGCAGCGTAGCGGCCGGGACGGGGGGATCCCATGAGCAGTTCTTC
NA	TRBV5-1	once	TRBJ1-1	CASSLGQKNTEAFF	TGCGCCAGCAGCTTGGGACAGAAGAACACTGAAGCTTTCTTT
NA	TRBV19	NA	TRBJ2-3	CASSIGGAGTDTQYF	TGTGCCAGTAGTATCGGTGGAGCGGGCACAGATACGCAGTATTTT